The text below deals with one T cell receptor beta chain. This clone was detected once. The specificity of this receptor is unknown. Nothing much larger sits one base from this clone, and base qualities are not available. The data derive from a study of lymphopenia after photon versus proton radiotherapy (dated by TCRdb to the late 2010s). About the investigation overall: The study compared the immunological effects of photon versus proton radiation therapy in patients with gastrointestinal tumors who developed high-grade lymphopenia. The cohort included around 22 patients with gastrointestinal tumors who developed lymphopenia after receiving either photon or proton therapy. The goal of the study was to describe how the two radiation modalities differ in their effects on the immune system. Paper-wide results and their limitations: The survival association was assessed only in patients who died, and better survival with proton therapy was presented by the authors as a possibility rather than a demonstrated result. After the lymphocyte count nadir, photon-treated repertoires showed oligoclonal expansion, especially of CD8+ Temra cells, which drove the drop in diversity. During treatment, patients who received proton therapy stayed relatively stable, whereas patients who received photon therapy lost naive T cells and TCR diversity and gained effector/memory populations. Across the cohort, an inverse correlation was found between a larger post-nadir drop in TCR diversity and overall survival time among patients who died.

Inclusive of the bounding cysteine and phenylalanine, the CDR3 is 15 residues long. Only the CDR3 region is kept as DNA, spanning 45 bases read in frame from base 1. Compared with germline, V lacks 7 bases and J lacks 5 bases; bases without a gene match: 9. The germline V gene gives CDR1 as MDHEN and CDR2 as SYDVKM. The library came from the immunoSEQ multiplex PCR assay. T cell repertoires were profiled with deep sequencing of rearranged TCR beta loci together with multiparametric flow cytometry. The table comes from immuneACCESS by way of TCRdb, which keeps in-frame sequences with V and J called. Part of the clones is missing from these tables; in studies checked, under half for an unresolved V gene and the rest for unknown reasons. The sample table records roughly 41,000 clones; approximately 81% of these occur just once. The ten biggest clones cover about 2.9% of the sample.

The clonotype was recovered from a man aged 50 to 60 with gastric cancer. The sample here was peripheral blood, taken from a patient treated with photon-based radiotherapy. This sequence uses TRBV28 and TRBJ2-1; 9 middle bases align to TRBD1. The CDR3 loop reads CASMSPGQGNNEQFF. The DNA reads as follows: TGTGCCAGCATGTCCCCGGGACAGGGTAACAATGAGCAGTTCTTC.